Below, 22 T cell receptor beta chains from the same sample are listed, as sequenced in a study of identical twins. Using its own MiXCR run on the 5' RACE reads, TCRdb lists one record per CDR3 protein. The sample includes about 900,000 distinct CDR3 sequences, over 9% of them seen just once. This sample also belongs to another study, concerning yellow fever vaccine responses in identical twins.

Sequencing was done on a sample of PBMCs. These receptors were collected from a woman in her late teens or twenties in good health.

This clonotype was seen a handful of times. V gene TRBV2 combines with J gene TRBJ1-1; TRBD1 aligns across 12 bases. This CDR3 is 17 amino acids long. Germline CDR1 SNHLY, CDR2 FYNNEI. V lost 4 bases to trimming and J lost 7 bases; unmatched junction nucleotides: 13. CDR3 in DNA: TGTGCCAGCAGTGTTGAGGGGTTTGGGACAGGGGGCAATGAAGCTTTCTTT. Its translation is CASSVEGFGTGGNEAFF.

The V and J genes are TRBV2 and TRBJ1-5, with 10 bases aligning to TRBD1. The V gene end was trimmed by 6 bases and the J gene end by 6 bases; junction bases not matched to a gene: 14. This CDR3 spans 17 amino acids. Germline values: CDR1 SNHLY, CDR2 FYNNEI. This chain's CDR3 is CASRAAGTGVYGQPQHF. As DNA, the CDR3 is TGTGCCAGCAGAGCAGCCGGGACAGGGGTTTACGGTCAGCCCCAGCATTTT.

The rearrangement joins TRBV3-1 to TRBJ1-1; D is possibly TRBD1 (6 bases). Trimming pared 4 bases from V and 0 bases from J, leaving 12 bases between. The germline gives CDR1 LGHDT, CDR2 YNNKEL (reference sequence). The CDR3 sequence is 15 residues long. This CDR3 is CASSRIQGMNTEAFF. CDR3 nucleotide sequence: TGTGCCAGCAGCCGAATACAGGGCATGAACACTGAAGCTTTCTTT.

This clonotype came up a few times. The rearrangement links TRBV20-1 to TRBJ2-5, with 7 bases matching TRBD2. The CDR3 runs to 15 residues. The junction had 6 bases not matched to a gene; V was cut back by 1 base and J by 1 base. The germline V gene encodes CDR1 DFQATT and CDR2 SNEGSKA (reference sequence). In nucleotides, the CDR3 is TGCAGTGCTAGAGGGTCCTGGGGGGGCCAAGAGACCCAGTACTTC. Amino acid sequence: CSARGSWGGQETQYF.

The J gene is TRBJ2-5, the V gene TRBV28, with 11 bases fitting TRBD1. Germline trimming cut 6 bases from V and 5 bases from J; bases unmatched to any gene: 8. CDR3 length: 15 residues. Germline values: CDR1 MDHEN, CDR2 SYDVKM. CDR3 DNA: TGTGCCAGCAGCCATGGGACAGGGGGTTATGAGACCCAGTACTTC. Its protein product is CASSHGTGGYETQYF. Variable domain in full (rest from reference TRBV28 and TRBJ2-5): DVKVTQSSRYLVKRTGEKVFLECVQDMDHENMFWYRQDPGLGLRLIYFSYDVKMKEKGDIPEGYSVSREKKERFSLILESASTNQTSMYLCASSHGTGGYETQYFGPGTRLLVL.

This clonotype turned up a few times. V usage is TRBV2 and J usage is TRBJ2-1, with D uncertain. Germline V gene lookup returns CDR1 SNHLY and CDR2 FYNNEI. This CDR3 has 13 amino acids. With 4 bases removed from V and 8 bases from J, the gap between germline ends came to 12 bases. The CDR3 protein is CASSVDRRDEQFF. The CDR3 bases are TGTGCCAGCAGTGTAGACCGACGGGATGAGCAGTTCTTC.

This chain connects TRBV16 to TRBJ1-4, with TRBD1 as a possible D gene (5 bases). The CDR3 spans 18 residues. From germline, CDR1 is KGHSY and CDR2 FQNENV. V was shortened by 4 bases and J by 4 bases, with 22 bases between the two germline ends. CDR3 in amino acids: CASSRPGRFRGDNEKLFF. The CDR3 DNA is TGTGCCAGCAGCCGCCCGGGACGGTTTCGCGGGGATAATGAAAAACTGTTTTTT.

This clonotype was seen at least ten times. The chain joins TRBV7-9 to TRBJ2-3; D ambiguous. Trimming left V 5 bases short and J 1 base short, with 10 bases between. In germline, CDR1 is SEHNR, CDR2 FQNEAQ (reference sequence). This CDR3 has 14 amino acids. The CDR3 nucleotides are TGTGCCAGCAGCCCCCCGGGCGGCACAGATACGCAGTATTTT. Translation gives CASSPPGGTDTQYF.

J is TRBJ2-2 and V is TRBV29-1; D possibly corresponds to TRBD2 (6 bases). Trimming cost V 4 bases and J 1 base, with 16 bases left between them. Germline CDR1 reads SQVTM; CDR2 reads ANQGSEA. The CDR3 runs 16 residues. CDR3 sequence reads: CSVVLLWRENTGELFF. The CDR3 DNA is TGCAGCGTTGTTCTTCTTTGGCGGGAGAACACCGGGGAGCTGTTTTTT.

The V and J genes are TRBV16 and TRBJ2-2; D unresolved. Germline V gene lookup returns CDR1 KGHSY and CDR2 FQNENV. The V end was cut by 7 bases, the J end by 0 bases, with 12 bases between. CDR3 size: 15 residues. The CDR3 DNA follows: TGTGCCAGCAACCTGTTTTGGGCGAACACCGGGGAGCTGTTTTTT. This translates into CASNLFWANTGELFF.

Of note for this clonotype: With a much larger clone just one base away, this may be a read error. This CDR3 is CASSPSQGFSSYELYF. The CDR3 bases are TGCGCCAGCAGCCCAAGCCAGGGCTTCTCCTCCTACGAGCTGTACTTC. V gene TRBV5-1 combines with J gene TRBJ2-7; the D gene is possibly TRBD1 (5 bases). This CDR3 is built from 16 residues. Germline V lookup: CDR1 SGHRS, CDR2 YFSETQ.

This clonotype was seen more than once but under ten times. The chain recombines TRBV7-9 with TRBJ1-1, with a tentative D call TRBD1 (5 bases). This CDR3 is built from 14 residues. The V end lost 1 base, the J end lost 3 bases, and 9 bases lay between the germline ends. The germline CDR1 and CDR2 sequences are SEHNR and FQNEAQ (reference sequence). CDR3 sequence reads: CASSLGSRDTEAFF. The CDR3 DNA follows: TGTGCCAGCAGCTTAGGGTCCAGGGACACTGAAGCTTTCTTT.

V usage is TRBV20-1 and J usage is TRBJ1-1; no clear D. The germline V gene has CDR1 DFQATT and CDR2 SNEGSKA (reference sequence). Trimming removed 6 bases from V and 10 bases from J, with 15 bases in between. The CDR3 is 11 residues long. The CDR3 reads CSARLADGAFF. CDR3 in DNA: TGCAGTGCCAGGCTGGCGGACGGAGCTTTCTTT.

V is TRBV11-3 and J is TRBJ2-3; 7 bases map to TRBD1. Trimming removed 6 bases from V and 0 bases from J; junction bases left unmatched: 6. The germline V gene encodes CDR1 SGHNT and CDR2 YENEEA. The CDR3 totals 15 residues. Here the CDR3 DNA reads TGTGCCAGCAGGACACAGGGGATTAGCACAGATACGCAGTATTTT. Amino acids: CASRTQGISTDTQYF. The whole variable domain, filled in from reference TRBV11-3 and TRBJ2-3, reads EAGVVQSPRYKIIEKKQPVAFWCNPISGHNTLYWYLQNLGQGPELLIRYENEEAVDDSQLPKDRFSAERLKGVDSTLKIQPAELGDSAVYLCASRTQGISTDTQYFGPGTRLTVL.

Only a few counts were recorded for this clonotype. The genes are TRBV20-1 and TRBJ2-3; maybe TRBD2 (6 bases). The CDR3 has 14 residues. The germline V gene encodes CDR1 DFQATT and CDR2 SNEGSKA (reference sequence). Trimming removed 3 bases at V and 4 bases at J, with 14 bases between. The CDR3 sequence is CSASFSGGSDTQYF. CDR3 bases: TGCAGTGCTAGCTTTAGCGGAGGTTCAGATACGCAGTATTTT.

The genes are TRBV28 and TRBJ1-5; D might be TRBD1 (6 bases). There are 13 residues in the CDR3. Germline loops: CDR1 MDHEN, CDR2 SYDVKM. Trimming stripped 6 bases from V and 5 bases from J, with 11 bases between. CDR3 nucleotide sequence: TGTGCCAGCAGCTACAGGGATTATCAGCCCCAGCATTTT. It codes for CASSYRDYQPQHF.

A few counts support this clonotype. CDR3 nucleotides: TGCAGTGCCCCGGTGGGGGGGAACTATGGCTACACCTTC. It encodes CSAPVGGNYGYTF. The genes are TRBV20-1 and TRBJ1-2; a possible D gene is TRBD1 (5 bases). Germline values: CDR1 DFQATT, CDR2 SNEGSKA (reference sequence). CDR3 length: 13 amino acids. V was trimmed by 6 bases and J by 2 bases, leaving 13 bases between them.

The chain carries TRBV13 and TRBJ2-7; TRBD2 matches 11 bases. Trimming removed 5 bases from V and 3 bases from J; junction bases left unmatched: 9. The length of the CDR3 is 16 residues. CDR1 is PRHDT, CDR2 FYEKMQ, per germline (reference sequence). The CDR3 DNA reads TGTGCCAGCAGCCCGGAAGGGACTAGCGGTGTCTACGAGCAGTACTTC. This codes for CASSPEGTSGVYEQYF.

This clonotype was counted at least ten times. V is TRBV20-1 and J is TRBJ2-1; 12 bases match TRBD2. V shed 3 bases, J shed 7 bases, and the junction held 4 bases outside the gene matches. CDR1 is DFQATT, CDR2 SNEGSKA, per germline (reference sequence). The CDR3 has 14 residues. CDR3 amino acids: CSARFGTSGNEQFF. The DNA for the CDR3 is TGCAGTGCTAGGTTCGGGACTAGCGGGAATGAGCAGTTCTTC.

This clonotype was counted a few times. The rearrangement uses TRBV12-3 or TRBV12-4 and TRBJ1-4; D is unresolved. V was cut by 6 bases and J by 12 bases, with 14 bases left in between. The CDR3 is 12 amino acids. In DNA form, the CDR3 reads TGTGCCAGCAGATCCACCGTTGGCGAACTGTTTTTT. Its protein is CASRSTVGELFF.

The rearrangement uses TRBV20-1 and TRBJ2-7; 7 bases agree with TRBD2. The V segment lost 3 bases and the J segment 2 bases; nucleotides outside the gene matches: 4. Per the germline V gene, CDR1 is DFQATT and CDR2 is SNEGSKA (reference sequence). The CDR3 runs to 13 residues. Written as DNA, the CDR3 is TGCAGTGCTAGCTGGGACTATCCCTACGAGCAGTACTTC. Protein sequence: CSASWDYPYEQYF.

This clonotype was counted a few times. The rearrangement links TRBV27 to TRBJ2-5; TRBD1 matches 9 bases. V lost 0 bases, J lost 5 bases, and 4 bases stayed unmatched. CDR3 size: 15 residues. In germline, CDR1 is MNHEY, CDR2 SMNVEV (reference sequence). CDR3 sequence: CASSLSNRGRETQYF. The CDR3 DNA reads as TGTGCCAGCAGTTTATCGAACAGGGGGCGTGAGACCCAGTACTTC.